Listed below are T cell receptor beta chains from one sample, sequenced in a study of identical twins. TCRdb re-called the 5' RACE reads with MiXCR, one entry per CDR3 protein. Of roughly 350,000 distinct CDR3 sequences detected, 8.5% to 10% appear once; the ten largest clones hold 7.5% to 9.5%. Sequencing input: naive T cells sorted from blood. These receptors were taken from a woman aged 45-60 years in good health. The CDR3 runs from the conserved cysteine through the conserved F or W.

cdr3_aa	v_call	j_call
CASSLEGYEQYF	TRBV5-1	TRBJ2-7
CSATYDSALYEQYF	TRBV20-1	TRBJ2-7
CASSLGALSGRTDTQYF	TRBV5-1	TRBJ2-3
CASSHPGLAGGNTGELFF	TRBV7-6	TRBJ2-2
CSVDLGVRLAGELFF	TRBV29-1	TRBJ2-2
CASSYSSGRVNEQFF	TRBV6-5	TRBJ2-1
CASGTSGRLLGSEQYF	TRBV5-6	TRBJ2-7
CASSSRDSTHQTGKLFF	TRBV7-3	TRBJ1-4
CASGYNEQFF	TRBV12-3/TRBV12-4	TRBJ2-1
CASSGSRDRLSYEQYF	TRBV6-1	TRBJ2-7
CASSVASGGTDTQYF	TRBV9	TRBJ2-3
CASSFGGVGTDTQYF	TRBV28	TRBJ2-3
CASSPTAGESPLHF	TRBV19	TRBJ1-6
CASGDPTTDTQYF	TRBV6-1	TRBJ2-3